Described below is a single T cell receptor (beta chain) sequence and its context. The sample is drawn from a study of CD8+CD57+ T cells in acquired aplastic anemia. As for the study in general: Among healthy donors, CD4+ cells averaged roughly 11 million reads.

Germline assignment: CDR1 SNHLY and CDR2 FYNNEI. The germline V and J ends were trimmed by 6 bases and 4 bases, with 15 bases remaining between them. This CDR3 region has 14 residues. CDR3 and TCR beta VDJ profiling relied on genomic DNA as the template. TCRdb re-derived calls from the reads in MiXCR, one entry per CDR3 protein. Of about 400,000 distinct CDR3 sequences listed, approximately 70% were seen once; the top ten hold approximately 4%. This clonotype originated in a human donor in good health, serving as a control. What was sequenced was sorted CD4+, CD8+, or CD8+CD57+ T cells (not recorded which) from PBMCs. V gene TRBV2 combines with J gene TRBJ2-5; D is unresolved. CDR3 coding DNA: TGTGCCAGCAGCTTAGCCGGCAGTCCAGAGACCCAGTACTTC. Translation: CASSLAGSPETQYF.